This T cell receptor (beta chain) came from a study of blood T cell repertoires in COVID-19. Study context: Researchers got acute and convalescent COVID-19 samples from the United States, Italy and Spain. PBMCs, B-cell-depleted T cells, or T cells provided the cDNA or gDNA that made up the material.

One Seattle source followed patients from active infection through their disease course. This CDR3 is 13 amino acids long. Germline assignment: CDR1 MNHEY and CDR2 SMNVEV (reference sequence). Trimming took 3 bases from V and 8 from J, leaving 13 bases between them. Remarks on this clone: Other nucleotide sequences from this sample produce the same CDR3.

In the original workflow: Amplification with reference gene primers provided the estimates of nucleated cell counts. Here immunoSEQ multiplex PCR was the method, and the copy in TCRdb shows in-frame clones only, minus some. V, J and clone size derive from that table, while D and trimming were established from the DNA sequence. The sample consists of approximately 290,000 clones, 90% to 95% of them appearing once. This TCR was recovered from a woman in her twenties or thirties with COVID-19, enrolled during active disease. The V gene is TRBV27, the J gene TRBJ1-2; possible D gene TRBD1, 5 bases. The material sequenced was peripheral blood. CDR3 nucleotide sequence: TGTGCCAGCAGTTTTGGGGGAGGGTACGGCTACACCTTC. As protein: CASSFGGGYGYTF.